These T cell receptor beta chains were read from a single sample in a study of blood T cell repertoires in COVID-19. Sequencing used immunoSEQ multiplex PCR; TCRdb keeps in-frame clones, though not all of them. Of 200,000 to 250,000 clones listed, 88% are singletons. Sequenced: peripheral blood. These receptors originate from a woman aged 55-70 years with acute or convalescent COVID-19. Both conserved end residues are part of each CDR3. Each record gives: V gene, J gene, CDR3 length, clone size, D gene, CDR3 DNA, CDR3 protein. A D gene is named only where the DNA matches it firmly. The listing skips clone size in some rows; elsewhere it reads once, few, many or a size class.

TRBV29-1,TRBJ2-1,11,NA,NA,TGCAGCGCTCGGCAGGGCGGTAAGCAGTTCTTC,CSARQGGKQFF
TRBV4-3,TRBJ2-5,16,NA,TRBD2,TGCGCCAGCAGCCAAAGTGTGGGAGGGGACCAAGAGACCCAGTACTTC,CASSQSVGGDQETQYF
TRBV27,TRBJ2-3,15,NA,NA,TGTGCCAGCAGGGAAGCGGGTGTTAGCACAGATACGCAGTATTTT,CASREAGVSTDTQYF
TRBV5-1,TRBJ2-7,16,few,TRBD1,TGCGCCAGCAGCTTGGGGATCGGGACAGGCTCCTACGAGCAGTACTTC,CASSLGIGTGSYEQYF
TRBV27,TRBJ1-2,12,NA,TRBD1,TGTGCCAGCAGAGTAGGGGGCGGCGGCTACACCTTC,CASRVGGGGYTF
TRBV29-1,TRBJ2-2,17,NA,NA,TGCAGACCCCATCGAGCCTTCCGGGACAACGAACACCGGGGAGCTGTTTTT,CRPHRAFRDNEHRGAVF
TRBV29-1,TRBJ2-6,15,NA,TRBD1,TGCAGCGCCGGCACAGGGGGGACTGGGGCCAACGTCCTGACTTTC,CSAGTGGTGANVLTF
TRBV3-1/TRBV3-2,TRBJ2-7,15,NA,NA,TGTGCCAGCAGCCAAGATCAGGGGACCGACTACGAGCAGTACTTC,CASSQDQGTDYEQYF
TRBV5-1,TRBJ2-1,14,NA,TRBD2,TGCGCCAGCAGCCCGGAAGGACTAGCTGGTGAGCAGTTCTTC,CASSPEGLAGEQFF
TRBV5-5,TRBJ2-5,14,NA,TRBD1,TGTGCCAGCAGCCCTACAGGGGGCTCGAAGACCCAGTACTTC,CASSPTGGSKTQYF
TRBV7-2,TRBJ2-7,16,NA,TRBD1,TGTGCCAGCAGCCTATCAGCCGGGACAGGGGGCGGCGAGCAGTACTTC,CASSLSAGTGGGEQYF
TRBV7-6,TRBJ2-3,13,NA,TRBD1,TGTGCCAGCAGCTTTGATGACAGGGGTGCGCAGTATTTT,CASSFDDRGAQYF
TRBV10-1,TRBJ2-7,14,NA,TRBD1,TGCGCCAGCAGTGACTGGAGACAGGGAGCCGAGCAGTACTTC,CASSDWRQGAEQYF
TRBV3-1/TRBV3-2,TRBJ2-2,15,NA,TRBD1,TGTGCCAGCAGTCCCTGGGACAGGGACACCGGGGAGCTGTTTTTT,CASSPWDRDTGELFF
TRBV25-1,TRBJ1-6,15,NA,NA,TGTGCCAGCAGTGGCCAGGGAAACAATAATTCACCCCTCCACTTT,CASSGQGNNNSPLHF
TRBV29-1,TRBJ1-3,14,few,TRBD1,TGCAGCGTTGATTGGACAGGAACTGGAAACACCATATATTTT,CSVDWTGTGNTIYF
TRBV3-1/TRBV3-2,TRBJ1-2,12,NA,NA,TGTGCCAGCAGCCGGCAGGCTTATGGCTACACCTTC,CASSRQAYGYTF
TRBV5-1,TRBJ1-1,14,NA,TRBD1,TGCGCCAGCAGCGCCCGGACAGGGGGGAATGAAGCTTTCTTT,CASSARTGGNEAFF
TRBV12-3/TRBV12-4,TRBJ2-3,13,NA,NA,TGTGCCAGCAGTTTCCTACTGATAGATACGCAGTATTTT,CASSFLLIDTQYF
TRBV4-2,TRBJ2-1,14,NA,NA,TGTGCCAGCAGTAGGGGGGGCTCCTACAATGAGCAGTTCTTC,CASSRGGSYNEQFF
TRBV7-8,TRBJ1-2,12,NA,NA,TGTGCCAGCAGCCCAGGGTACTATGGCTACACCTTC,CASSPGYYGYTF
TRBV29-1,TRBJ1-2,13,NA,TRBD1,TGCAGCGTTAAAGGTGGGACAGGCTATGGCTACACCTTC,CSVKGGTGYGYTF
TRBV2,TRBJ1-4,11,NA,NA,TGTGCCAGCAGCTCTAATGAAAAACTGTTTTTT,CASSSNEKLFF
TRBV6-5,TRBJ1-2,15,NA,TRBD1,TGTGCCAGCAGTTTTTCGCCGGGACAGCCGGGGGGCTACACCTTC,CASSFSPGQPGGYTF
TRBV18,TRBJ2-7,13,NA,NA,TGTGCCAGCTCACCGTTGGAGGGTTCCGAGCAGTACTTC,CASSPLEGSEQYF
TRBV2,TRBJ1-5,14,NA,NA,TGTGCCAGCAGTGAGGGGGGGTGGCGACAGCCCCAGCATTTT,CASSEGGWRQPQHF
TRBV6-5,TRBJ2-5,14,NA,TRBD2,TGTGCCAGCAGCGGGACTAATGGCGTCGAGACCCAGTACTTC,CASSGTNGVETQYF
TRBV3-1/TRBV3-2,TRBJ2-7,14,NA,TRBD2,TGTGCCAGCAGCCACCGGACTAGCGTCTACGAGCAGTACTTC,CASSHRTSVYEQYF
TRBV2,TRBJ1-2,13,NA,NA,TGTGCCAGCAGTGGGGGCAGCGCCTATGGCTACACCTTC,CASSGGSAYGYTF
TRBV5-4,TRBJ2-1,16,NA,TRBD2,TGTGCCAGCAGCTGGGGGGGACTAGCGGGAGTGTATGAGCAGTTCTTC,CASSWGGLAGVYEQFF
TRBV30,TRBJ2-3,13,NA,NA,TGTGCCTGGAGTGTAGCGTACGGAGATACGCAGTATTTT,CAWSVAYGDTQYF
TRBV5-1,TRBJ2-2,16,NA,TRBD2,TGCGCCAGCAGCTTGGGACTAGCGGGGAACACCGGGGAGCTGTTTTTT,CASSLGLAGNTGELFF
TRBV6-6,TRBJ2-5,12,once,NA,TGTGCCAGCAGGGCCATACAAGAGACCCAGTACTTC,CASRAIQETQYF
TRBV12-3/TRBV12-4,TRBJ2-5,11,NA,TRBD2,TGTGCCAGTCGACTAGCTGAGACCCAGTACTTC,CASRLAETQYF
TRBV7-2,TRBJ2-3,17,once,TRBD2,TGTGCCAGCAGCCCCTCCCTACTAGCGGGAAGAACAGATACGCAGTATTTT,CASSPSLLAGRTDTQYF
TRBV7-2,TRBJ2-1,15,NA,TRBD2,TGTGCCAGCAGCATCAGGTCGGGAGGGCCCAATGAGCAGTTCTTC,CASSIRSGGPNEQFF
TRBV25-1,TRBJ1-2,17,few,TRBD1,TGTGCCAGCAGTGAATCATCCACAGGGGGAGTTAACTATGGCTACACCTTC,CASSESSTGGVNYGYTF
TRBV10-2,TRBJ2-1,15,NA,NA,TGCGCCAGCATCGAGCGGGCGAGCTCCTACAATGAGCAGTTCTTC,CASIERASSYNEQFF
TRBV6-2/TRBV6-3,TRBJ2-7,12,NA,TRBD1,TGTGCCAGCAGCAGACAGGGAGTCGAGCAGTACTTC,CASSRQGVEQYF
TRBV11-2,TRBJ1-1,14,few,TRBD1,TGTGCCAGCAGCTTAGCGGGACAGGCCGGTCGAGCTTTCTTT,CASSLAGQAGRAFF
TRBV14,TRBJ2-3,14,NA,NA,TGTGCCAGCAGCCTAGCTGCTAGCACAGATACGCAGTATTTT,CASSLAASTDTQYF
TRBV30,TRBJ2-5,13,NA,TRBD1,TGTGCCTGGAGTACAGGGGGCCCAGAGACCCAGTACTTC,CAWSTGGPETQYF
TRBV19,TRBJ2-3,17,NA,TRBD2,TGTGCCAGTAGTCCCCGATCAGCGGGGGTGGGTACAGATACGCAGTATTTT,CASSPRSAGVGTDTQYF
TRBV7-9,TRBJ1-2,17,NA,TRBD1,TGTGCCAGCAGCCCTCTAGGGGGACAGGGAACTGCCTATGGCTACACCTTC,CASSPLGGQGTAYGYTF
TRBV19,TRBJ1-5,15,NA,TRBD1,TGTGCCAGTACCGAGACAGGGGTCGGCAATCAGCCCCAGCATTTT,CASTETGVGNQPQHF
TRBV11-2,TRBJ2-5,16,NA,TRBD1,TGTGCCAGCAGCTCCGAAGCCGAGACAGGGGAAGAGACCCAGTACTTC,CASSSEAETGEETQYF